This is a list of T cell receptor beta chains from one sample in a study of beta chain features in type 1 diabetes. The protocol was immunoSEQ multiplex PCR, while the TCRdb copy is restricted to in-frame clones and leaves out a portion. The sample has about 660,000 clones; 11% to 15% are singletons. Sequencing was performed on naive CD4+ T cells from blood. The receptor source for this set is a man younger than 35 with type 1 diabetes. The CDR3 runs from the conserved cysteine through the conserved F or W. D genes are given only for firm matches. Expanded clones get a size class; other rows say once, few or many, or leave the size out.

v_call	j_call	d_call	clone_size	cdr3_nt	cdr3_aa
TRBV6-5	TRBJ2-2	TRBD1	-	TGTGCCAGCAGTTTGACAGGGGCGAACACCGGGGAGCTGTTTTTT	CASSLTGANTGELFF
TRBV9	TRBJ2-7	TRBD2	-	TGTGCCAGCAGCGGACCTAGCCCCAGCGGGAGTTACGAGCAGTACTTC	CASSGPSPSGSYEQYF
TRBV6-5	TRBJ1-2	-	-	TGTGCCAGCAGTTTAGAACAGGGCGGCTACACCTTC	CASSLEQGGYTF
TRBV29-1	TRBJ2-1	TRBD2	few	TGCAGCGTACCGGGACTAGTCTACAATGAGCAGTTCTTC	CSVPGLVYNEQFF
TRBV7-2	TRBJ2-5	-	-	TGTGCCAGCAGCTTCGACAGGATACAGACCCAGTACTTC	CASSFDRIQTQYF
TRBV18	TRBJ1-1	-	-	TGTGCCAGCTCACCGGACGTAAACACTGAAGCTTTCTTT	CASSPDVNTEAFF
TRBV30	TRBJ1-5	-	-	TGTGCCTGTTCCGGGACGGGGCGACAGCCCCAGCATTTT	CACSGTGRQPQHF
TRBV28	TRBJ2-2	-	few	TGTGCCAGCAGTTCCTACAGAACCACCGGGGAGCTGTTTTTT	CASSSYRTTGELFF
TRBV9	TRBJ1-1	-	few	TGTGCCAGCAGCTTAGGGTCCGAGACTGAAGCTTTCTTT	CASSLGSETEAFF
TRBV7-6	TRBJ2-5	-	-	TGTGCCAGCAGTGCCATACATCGGGAGACCCAGTACTTC	CASSAIHRETQYF
TRBV9	TRBJ2-3	TRBD2	-	TGTGCCAGCAGCGCACGGGCGGGGGACTCCACAGATACGCAGTATTTT	CASSARAGDSTDTQYF
TRBV4-3	TRBJ2-3	-	few	TGCGCCAGCAGCCAAGAGTTGAAAACGGGGGCCTCTTATTTAGATACGCAGTATTTT	CASSQELKTGASYLDTQYF
TRBV29-1	TRBJ1-5	-	-	TGCAGCGTTGAAGTCGTGGGTCAGCCCCAGCATTTT	CSVEVVGQPQHF
TRBV6-6	TRBJ2-4	-	few	TGTGCCAGGCGAGGGCAGTCACGTCTAGCCAAAAACATTCAGTACTTC	CARRGQSRLAKNIQYF
TRBV5-6	TRBJ2-6	-	-	TGTGCCAGCAGCCATTATTCCGCCGTTTCTGGGGCCAACGTCCTGACTTTC	CASSHYSAVSGANVLTF
TRBV21-1	TRBJ2-5	-	few	TGTGCCAGCGGGACACTTGAAGAGACCCAGTACTTC	CASGTLEETQYF
TRBV9	TRBJ2-7	-	few	TGTGCCAGCAGCGTTGACACCGCCTACGAGCAGTACTTC	CASSVDTAYEQYF